The source of this T cell receptor (beta chain) is a study of blood T cells in healthy people across ages. The trim removed 8 bases at V and 6 bases at J, leaving 9 bases unmatched. Germline V CDR1 and CDR2: SQVTM, ANQGSEA. The CDR3 loop spans 12 amino acids. Notes on this clonotype: Its antigen is not known.

A second PCR of 7 to 11 cycles used a sample-barcoded 5' primer and a J-beta primer mix. TCRdb re-called the 5' RACE reads through MiXCR, storing one row per CDR3 protein. The sample carries roughly 1.9 million distinct CDR3 sequences, roughly two fifths recorded once. Notes on the study in general: Naive CD4+ cells and diversity were both higher in long-lived donors than in aged donors. Estimates of diversity drawn from one million T cells were considered underestimates.

The chain joins TRBV29-1 to TRBJ1-1; 7 nucleotides match TRBD1. This clonotype was sampled from a human donor in good health. The sequencing input was blood. The CDR3 reads CSTETGAAEAFF. The CDR3 DNA sequence: TGCAGCACAGAAACAGGGGCCGCTGAAGCTTTCTTT.